This record looks at one TCR beta chain sequence and its context. The planned depth of sequencing spanned 1 in 200,000 to 1 in 1 million T cells. Generated by immunoSEQ multiplex PCR, the TCRdb table keeps only in-frame clones and is missing some. The repertoire has 20,000 to 30,000 clones, around 73% of them found once; the top ten carry 8.5% to 10%. The ends were cut back, 4 bases at V and 1 base at J, with 14 bases in the middle. This CDR3 contains 15 residues. CDR1 SGHRS and CDR2 YFSETQ come from the germline V gene. This sample stems from a study of cytotoxic CD8 clonotypes in ibrutinib-treated CLL. Whole-study context: IGHV unmutated fewer than 18; relapsed/refractory 11 to 12; treatment-naive over 14.

The gene calls are TRBV5-1 and TRBJ1-1; TRBD1 is a possible D gene (5 bases). This receptor was obtained from a human donor with chronic lymphocytic leukemia. This specimen consisted of PBMCs, obtained before ibrutinib treatment. CDR3: CASSPEDTSNTEAFF. The DNA of the CDR3 is TGCGCCAGCAGCCCCGAGGACACTTCGAACACTGAAGCTTTCTTT.